The rows below give T cell receptor beta chains drawn from one sample of a study of cytomegalovirus exposure and HLA in healthy donors. Method: immunoSEQ multiplex PCR; TCRdb's copy keeps in-frame clones and lacks some. In the table there are 96,000 or so clones, 65% to 85% of which are singletons. What was sequenced was PBMCs. The receptor source for this set is a woman aged 70-85 years in good health and CMV-seropositive. CDR3s include the opening cysteine and the closing phenylalanine or tryptophan. A D gene is named only where the DNA matches it firmly. Size tells how often a clone was seen (once, few, many) or the class of an expanded clone, and some rows leave it out.

size,V,J,D,CDR3,DNA
.,TRBV6-5,TRBJ2-1,TRBD2,CASSNGLAGYNEQFF,TGTGCCAGCAGTAACGGACTAGCGGGTTATAATGAGCAGTTCTTC
.,TRBV5-5,TRBJ2-7,.,CASSLVGVYEQYF,TGTGCCAGCAGCTTGGTCGGGGTATACGAGCAGTACTTC
once,TRBV7-9,TRBJ2-1,TRBD1,CASSFGDRFYNEQFF,TGTGCCAGCAGCTTTGGGGACAGGTTCTACAATGAGCAGTTCTTC
.,TRBV28,TRBJ1-2,.,CASSPQAGVYGYTF,TGTGCCAGCAGTCCCCAGGCAGGGGTCTATGGCTACACCTTC
once,TRBV6-5,TRBJ1-5,.,CASSYGEGQPQHF,TGTGCCAGCAGTTACGGGGAGGGTCAGCCCCAGCATTTT
once,TRBV28,TRBJ1-5,.,CASSFGGLSQPQHF,TGTGCCAGCAGTTTTGGGGGGTTATCGCAGCCCCAGCATTTT
many,TRBV12-5,TRBJ2-2,.,CASGLTNGELFF,TGTGCTAGTGGTTTGACAAACGGGGAGCTGTTTTTT
once,TRBV23-1,TRBJ2-1,TRBD2,CASIIGGTSGILSYNEQFF,TGCGCCAGCATAATTGGGGGTACTAGCGGAATCCTCTCCTACAATGAGCAGTTCTTC
.,TRBV27,TRBJ2-7,.,CASSPSFRTTNTYEQYF,TGTGCCAGCAGTCCCTCCTTTCGGACAACCAATACCTACGAGCAGTACTTC
.,TRBV4-1,TRBJ2-4,TRBD2,CASSQGLAGGEAKNIQYF,TGCGCCAGCAGCCAAGGACTAGCGGGGGGTGAAGCCAAAAACATTCAGTACTTC
once,TRBV20-1,TRBJ2-7,.,CSAKDYYEQYF,TGCAGTGCTAAGGACTATTACGAGCAGTACTTC
.,TRBV6-5,TRBJ2-7,TRBD1,CASSRGGDRVNEQYF,TGTGCCAGCAGTAGGGGGGGGGACAGGGTCAACGAGCAGTACTTC
few,TRBV6-5,TRBJ1-2,TRBD1,CASSYSRTGGGYGYTF,TGTGCCAGCAGTTACTCTCGGACAGGGGGCGGCTATGGCTACACCTTC